This is a list of T cell receptor beta chains from one sample in a study of breast tumors, draining lymph nodes, adjacent tissues. TCRdb reprocessed the multiplex PCR reads with MiXCR, giving one entry per CDR3 protein. This table has 30,000 to 40,000 distinct CDR3 sequences, around a third appearing once. Material: breast tumor tissue. These receptors were collected from a female donor with breast cancer. Some clones in this sample may be carry-over from other donors' samples. CDR3s include the opening cysteine and the closing phenylalanine or tryptophan. The D gene is left open where the match is weak. Some rows mark clone size as missing; the rest say once, few, many or name a class of expanded clone.

D gene	V gene	clone size	J gene	CDR3 protein	CDR3 DNA
-	TRBV28	many	TRBJ2-7	CASSPGRVYEQYF	TGTGCCAGCAGCCCAGGTAGGGTCTACGAGCAGTACTTC
-	TRBV3-1	many	TRBJ2-7	CASRGGTRGYEQYF	TGTGCCAGCAGGGGGGGGACAAGAGGCTACGAGCAGTACTTC
TRBD1	TRBV19	few	TRBJ1-1	CASRWTGGTEAFF	TGTGCCAGTAGATGGACAGGGGGGACTGAAGCTTTCTTT
-	TRBV19	few	TRBJ2-6	CASSMARRGANVLTF	TGTGCCAGTAGTATGGCTCGACGTGGGGCCAACGTCCTGACTTTC
TRBD1	TRBV15	-	TRBJ2-1	CATSRPGQGANNEQFF	TGTGCCACCAGCAGACCGGGACAGGGGGCTAACAATGAGCAGTTCTTC
TRBD2	TRBV19	-	TRBJ2-5	CASSKSSGRFGETQYF	TGTGCCAGTAGTAAATCTAGCGGGAGGTTCGGGGAGACCCAGTACTTC
TRBD2	TRBV7-9	-	TRBJ2-2	CASSARLAGGPSNTGELFF	TGTGCCAGCAGCGCCCGACTAGCGGGAGGGCCATCGAACACCGGGGAGCTGTTTTTT
-	TRBV7-2	-	TRBJ1-2	CASSLVGGDYGYTF	TGTGCCAGCAGCTTGGTAGGGGGGGACTATGGCTACACCTTC
TRBD1	TRBV6-1	many	TRBJ1-6	CASEDRERVFNSPLHF	TGTGCCAGCGAGGACAGGGAAAGAGTCTTTAATTCACCCCTCCACTTT
-	TRBV7-2	many	TRBJ2-7	CASSTPRDRVSSGSSYEQYF	TGTGCCAGCAGCACCCCCCGGGACAGGGTGTCTAGCGGGAGCTCCTACGAGCAGTACTTC
-	TRBV27	-	TRBJ2-7	CASSITGGQSSYEQYF	TGTGCCAGCAGTATTACAGGAGGACAAAGCTCCTACGAGCAGTACTTC
TRBD1	TRBV19	many	TRBJ1-2	CASSIDNRGRRDYGYTF	TGTGCCAGTAGTATAGACAACAGGGGGCGAAGGGACTATGGCTACACCTTC
-	TRBV10-3	many	TRBJ1-2	CAISEGSYGYTF	TGTGCCATCAGTGAGGGGTCCTATGGCTACACCTTC
TRBD2	TRBV5-6	many	TRBJ2-2	CASSFGVAGTGTGELFF	TGTGCCAGCAGCTTCGGGGTAGCGGGAACCGGCACCGGGGAGCTGTTTTTT
-	TRBV28	-	TRBJ2-5	CASSLVTGQETQYF	TGTGCCAGCAGTTTAGTAACGGGACAAGAGACCCAGTACTTC
TRBD2	TRBV20-1	many	TRBJ2-5	CSARPSGSGETQYF	TGCAGTGCTAGACCCAGCGGGAGTGGTGAGACCCAGTACTTC
TRBD2	TRBV20-1	-	TRBJ2-4	CSAISSGRRAFVAKNIQYF	TGCAGTGCTATCTCTAGCGGGAGAAGGGCCTTCGTAGCCAAAAACATTCAGTACTTC
TRBD1	TRBV15	once	TRBJ2-7	CATSRVGTGAAYEQYF	TGTGCCACCAGCAGAGTGGGGACAGGGGCCGCCTACGAGCAGTACTTC
-	TRBV13	-	TRBJ1-2	CASSPGEDYGYIF	TGTGCCAGCAGCCCAGGGGAGGACTATGGCTACATCTTC
TRBD2	TRBV20-1	many	TRBJ2-7	CSAESGTNNLEQYF	TGCAGTGCTGAATCCGGGACTAACAATCTGGAGCAGTACTTC
-	TRBV11-3	many	TRBJ2-7	CASSGTGTGYEQYF	TGTGCCAGCAGCGGGACCGGGACGGGCTACGAGCAGTACTTC
TRBD2	TRBV20-1	many	TRBJ2-5	CSAAGRVQETQYF	TGCAGTGCTGCAGGGAGGGTTCAAGAGACCCAGTACTTC
TRBD1	TRBV5-1	-	TRBJ2-7	CASSWLPGQGYEQYF	TGCGCCAGCAGCTGGTTGCCGGGACAGGGCTACGAGCAGTACTTC
-	TRBV24-1	many	TRBJ1-5	CATPRGGNQPQHF	TGTGCCACCCCTCGGGGGGGCAATCAGCCCCAGCATTTT
TRBD2	TRBV5-1	-	TRBJ2-3	CASSLGLARNTDTQYF	TGCGCCAGCAGCTTGGGACTAGCTCGGAACACAGATACGCAGTATTTT
TRBD2	TRBV2	many	TRBJ2-3	CATGTGGLTDTQYF	TGTGCCACCGGGACGGGGGGACTCACAGATACGCAGTATTTT
-	TRBV24-1	many	TRBJ2-1	CATSNNRAEGGNEQFF	TGTGCCACCAGTAATAACCGGGCAGAAGGGGGCAATGAGCAGTTCTTC
TRBD1	TRBV6-5	many	TRBJ2-1	CASSYRGTGAYNEQFF	TGTGCCAGCAGTTACAGGGGGACAGGCGCCTACAATGAGCAGTTCTTC
TRBD2	TRBV25-1	-	TRBJ2-1	CASSDSTGTSLRNEQFF	TGTGCCAGCAGCGACTCAACCGGGACTAGCCTTCGGAATGAGCAGTTCTTC
-	TRBV7-2	medium-sized	TRBJ2-7	CASSSSSYEQYF	TGTGCCAGCAGCTCGAGCTCCTACGAGCAGTACTTC
-	TRBV7-2	-	TRBJ2-5	CASSGRLGGETQYF	TGTGCCAGCAGCGGCAGACTAGGCGGAGAGACCCAGTACTTC
-	TRBV19	-	TRBJ2-5	CASSIAPLSGTQYF	TGTGCCAGTAGTATTGCCCCGCTTTCCGGGACCCAGTACTTC
-	TRBV6-5	many	TRBJ1-2	CASKHGGAGGYTF	TGTGCCAGCAAACACGGGGGGGCTGGCGGCTACACCTTC
-	TRBV6-6	medium-sized	TRBJ1-2	CASSYPGGNGYTF	TGTGCCAGCAGTTACCCTGGGGGAAATGGCTACACCTTC
-	TRBV14	-	TRBJ2-3	CASSQDLAGTQYF	TGTGCCAGCAGCCAAGATTTGGCAGGGACGCAGTATTTT
-	TRBV4-2	medium-sized	TRBJ2-7	CASSQDLGSYEQYF	TGTGCCAGCAGCCAAGATCTGGGCAGCTACGAGCAGTACTTC
TRBD1	TRBV4-1	many	TRBJ1-6	CASSQEGTGNNSPLHF	TGCGCCAGCAGCCAAGAGGGGACAGGGAATAATTCACCCCTCCACTTT
TRBD1	TRBV19	many	TRBJ2-2	CASSARQGVLETGELFF	TGTGCCAGTAGTGCACGACAGGGGGTTTTGGAGACCGGGGAGCTGTTTTTT
-	TRBV7-2	many	TRBJ1-2	CASSPSTQKIYGYTF	TGTGCCAGCAGCCCCTCGACACAGAAGATCTATGGCTACACCTTC
-	TRBV20-1	-	TRBJ1-2	CSAKTGPGYGYTF	TGCAGTGCTAAAACAGGGCCCGGCTATGGCTACACCTTC
-	TRBV27	-	TRBJ2-3	CASSLGASFSTDTQYF	TGTGCCAGCAGTTTAGGCGCCAGTTTTAGCACAGATACGCAGTATTTT
TRBD2	TRBV10-3	once	TRBJ2-7	CAISETSGRGSYEQYF	TGTGCCATCAGTGAGACTAGCGGGAGGGGCTCCTACGAGCAGTACTTC
-	TRBV7-9	once	TRBJ2-7	CASSSYSYEQYF	TGTGCCAGCAGCTCTTACTCCTACGAGCAGTACTTC
TRBD2	TRBV5-6	-	TRBJ2-7	CASSLVSGGSYEQYF	TGTGCCAGCAGCTTGGTTTCGGGAGGGTCCTACGAGCAGTACTTC
TRBD1	TRBV10-1	-	TRBJ2-3	CASSPGPGQGVTDTQYF	TGCGCCAGCAGTCCCGGACCAGGACAGGGTGTCACAGATACGCAGTATTTT
TRBD1	TRBV19	many	TRBJ2-7	CASSPRDSLTYEQYF	TGTGCCAGTAGCCCTCGGGACAGCCTTACATACGAGCAGTACTTC
-	TRBV27	many	TRBJ2-7	CASYTSSYEQYF	TGTGCCAGCTACACGAGCTCCTACGAGCAGTACTTC
-	TRBV7-2	many	TRBJ1-5	CASSLAQGLNQPQHF	TGTGCCAGCAGCTTAGCGCAGGGCCTAAATCAGCCCCAGCATTTT
TRBD2	TRBV28	many	TRBJ2-3	CASSLVAGGGDTQYF	TGTGCCAGCAGTTTAGTAGCGGGAGGGGGAGATACGCAGTATTTT
-	TRBV7-9	many	TRBJ2-5	CASSLVAGTGGETQYF	TGTGCCAGCAGCTTAGTTGCGGGAACTGGAGGGGAGACCCAGTACTTC